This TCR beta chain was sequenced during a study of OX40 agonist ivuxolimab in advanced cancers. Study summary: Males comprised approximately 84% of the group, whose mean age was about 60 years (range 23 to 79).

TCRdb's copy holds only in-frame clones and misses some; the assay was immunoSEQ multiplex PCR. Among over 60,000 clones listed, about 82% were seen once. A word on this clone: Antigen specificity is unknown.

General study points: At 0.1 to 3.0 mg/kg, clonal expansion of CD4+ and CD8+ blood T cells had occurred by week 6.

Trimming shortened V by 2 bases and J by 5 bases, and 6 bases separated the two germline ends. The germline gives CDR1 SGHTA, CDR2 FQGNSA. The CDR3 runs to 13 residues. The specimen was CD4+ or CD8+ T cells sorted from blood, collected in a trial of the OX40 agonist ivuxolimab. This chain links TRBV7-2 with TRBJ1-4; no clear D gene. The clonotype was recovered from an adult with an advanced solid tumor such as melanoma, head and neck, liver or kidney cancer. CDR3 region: CASSLTPNEKLFF. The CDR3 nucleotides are TGTGCCAGCAGCTTAACACCGAATGAAAAACTGTTTTTT.